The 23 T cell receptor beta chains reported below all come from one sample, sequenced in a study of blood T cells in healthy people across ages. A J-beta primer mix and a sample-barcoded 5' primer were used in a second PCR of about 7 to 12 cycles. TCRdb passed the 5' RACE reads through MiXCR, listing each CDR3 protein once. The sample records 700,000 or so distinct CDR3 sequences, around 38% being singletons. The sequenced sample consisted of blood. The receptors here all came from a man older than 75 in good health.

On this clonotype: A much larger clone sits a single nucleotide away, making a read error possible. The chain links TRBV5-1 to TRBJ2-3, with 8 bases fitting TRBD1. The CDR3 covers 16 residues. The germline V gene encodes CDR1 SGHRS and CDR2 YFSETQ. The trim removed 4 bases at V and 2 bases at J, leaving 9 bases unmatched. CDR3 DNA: TGCGCCAGCAGCCCAGGGGGCGGAACCTACACAGATACGCAGTATTTT. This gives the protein CASSPGGGTYTDTQYF.

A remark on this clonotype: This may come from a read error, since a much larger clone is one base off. The CDR3 reads CASSLSGIEQYF. The CDR3 DNA reads TGTGCCAGCAGTTTATCAGGGATCGAGCAGTACTTC. V usage is TRBV27 and J usage is TRBJ2-7, with no clear D. V was trimmed by 0 bases and J by 6 bases, leaving 6 bases between them. CDR1 is MNHEY and CDR2 is SMNVEV in the germline V gene (reference sequence). This CDR3 comprises 12 residues.

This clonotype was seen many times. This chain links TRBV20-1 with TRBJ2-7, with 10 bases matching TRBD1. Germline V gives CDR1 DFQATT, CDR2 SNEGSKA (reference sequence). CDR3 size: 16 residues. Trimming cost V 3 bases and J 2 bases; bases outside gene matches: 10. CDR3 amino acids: CSASGLGDRGAYEQYF. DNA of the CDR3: TGCAGTGCTAGCGGTTTAGGGGACAGGGGTGCCTACGAGCAGTACTTC.

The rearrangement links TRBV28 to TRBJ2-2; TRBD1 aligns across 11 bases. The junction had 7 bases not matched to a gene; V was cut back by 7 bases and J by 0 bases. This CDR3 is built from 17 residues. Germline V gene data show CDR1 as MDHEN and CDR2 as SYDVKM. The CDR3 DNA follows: TGTGCCAGCACGGGGACAGGGGGGTATACGAACACCGGGGAGCTGTTTTTT. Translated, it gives CASTGTGGYTNTGELFF.

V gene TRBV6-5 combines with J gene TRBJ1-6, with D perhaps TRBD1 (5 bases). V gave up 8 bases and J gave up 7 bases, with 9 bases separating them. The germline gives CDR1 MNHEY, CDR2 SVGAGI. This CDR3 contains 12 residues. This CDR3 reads CASARANSPLHF. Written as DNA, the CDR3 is TGTGCCAGCGCCAGGGCGAATTCACCCCTCCACTTT.

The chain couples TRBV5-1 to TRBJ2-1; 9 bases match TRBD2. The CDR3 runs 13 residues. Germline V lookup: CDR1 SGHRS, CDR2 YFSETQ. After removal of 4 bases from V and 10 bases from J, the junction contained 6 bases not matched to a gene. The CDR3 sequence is CASSVGLAGEQFF. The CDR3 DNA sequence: TGCGCCAGCAGCGTGGGACTAGCCGGCGAGCAGTTCTTC.

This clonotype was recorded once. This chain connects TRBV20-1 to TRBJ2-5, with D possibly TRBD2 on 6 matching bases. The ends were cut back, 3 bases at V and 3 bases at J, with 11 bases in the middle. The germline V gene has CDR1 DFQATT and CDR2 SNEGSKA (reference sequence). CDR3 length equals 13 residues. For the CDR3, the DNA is TGCAGTGCTAGTTGGACTATTGAAGAGACCCAGTACTTC. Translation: CSASWTIEETQYF.

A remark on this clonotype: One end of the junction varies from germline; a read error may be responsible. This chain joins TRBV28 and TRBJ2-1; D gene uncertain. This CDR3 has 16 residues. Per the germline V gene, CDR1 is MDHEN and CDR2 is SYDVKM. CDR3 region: CTSSNSVPSSYNEQFF. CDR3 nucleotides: TGTACCAGCAGTAATTCGGTCCCGAGCTCCTACAATGAGCAGTTCTTC.

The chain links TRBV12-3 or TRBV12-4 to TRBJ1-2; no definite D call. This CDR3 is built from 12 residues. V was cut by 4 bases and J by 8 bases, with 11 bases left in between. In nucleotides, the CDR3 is TGTGCCAGCAGTTCGGATTTTGGGGGCTACACCTTC. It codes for CASSSDFGGYTF.

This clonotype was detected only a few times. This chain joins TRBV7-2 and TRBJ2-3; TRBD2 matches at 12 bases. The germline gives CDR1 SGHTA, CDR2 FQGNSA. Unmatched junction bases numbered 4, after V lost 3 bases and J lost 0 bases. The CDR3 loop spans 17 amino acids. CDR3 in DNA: TGTGCCAGCAGCTTGCTAGCGGGGGGGGCAAGCACAGATACGCAGTATTTT. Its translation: CASSLLAGGASTDTQYF.

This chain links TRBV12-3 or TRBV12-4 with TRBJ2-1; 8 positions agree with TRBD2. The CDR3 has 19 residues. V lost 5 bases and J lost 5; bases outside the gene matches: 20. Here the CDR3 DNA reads TGTGCCAGCAGTCCAGCGAGGACTAGCATAATACTCGAAAACAATGAGCAGTTCTTC. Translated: CASSPARTSIILENNEQFF.

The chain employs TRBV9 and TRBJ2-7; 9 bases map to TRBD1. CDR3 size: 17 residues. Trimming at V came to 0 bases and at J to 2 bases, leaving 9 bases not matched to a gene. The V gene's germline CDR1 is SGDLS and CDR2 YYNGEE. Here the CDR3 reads CASSVDHRGPVTYEQYF. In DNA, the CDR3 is TGTGCCAGCAGCGTAGACCACAGGGGGCCTGTAACCTACGAGCAGTACTTC.

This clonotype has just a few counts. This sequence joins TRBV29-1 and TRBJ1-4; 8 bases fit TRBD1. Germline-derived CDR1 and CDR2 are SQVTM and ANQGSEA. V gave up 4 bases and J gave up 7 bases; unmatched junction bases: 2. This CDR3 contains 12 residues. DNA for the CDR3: TGCAGCGTTGCCGGACAGGGTGAAAAACTGTTTTTT. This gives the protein CSVAGQGEKLFF.

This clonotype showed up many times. In nucleotides, the CDR3 is TGCGCCAGCAGCTTGAAGGGGGTGGTGGACACCGGGGAGCTGTTTTTT. Translated: CASSLKGVVDTGELFF. The V gene is TRBV5-1, the J gene TRBJ2-2; D possibly corresponds to TRBD1 (6 bases). The germline V gene encodes CDR1 SGHRS and CDR2 YFSETQ. The CDR3 has 16 residues. Trimming took 1 base from V and 3 from J, leaving 13 bases between them.

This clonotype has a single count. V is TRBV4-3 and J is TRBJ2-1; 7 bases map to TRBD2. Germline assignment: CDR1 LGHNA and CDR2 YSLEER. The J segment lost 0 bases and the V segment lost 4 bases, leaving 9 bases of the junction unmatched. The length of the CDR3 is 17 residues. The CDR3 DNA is TGCGCCAGCAGCCCCCAGGGAGCGGGGAGCTCCTACAATGAGCAGTTCTTC. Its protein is CASSPQGAGSSYNEQFF.

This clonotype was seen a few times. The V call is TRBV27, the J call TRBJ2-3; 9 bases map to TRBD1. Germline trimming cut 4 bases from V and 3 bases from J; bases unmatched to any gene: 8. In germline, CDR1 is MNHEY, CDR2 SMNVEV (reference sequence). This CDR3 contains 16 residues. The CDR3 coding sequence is TGTGCCAGCAGTTCACCCGGGACAGGGAATACAGATACGCAGTATTTT. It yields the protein CASSSPGTGNTDTQYF.

The CDR3 DNA reads as TGTGCCAACAACCTACCACACCCTAAGATGGGCAGTCTGAACACCGGGGAGCTGTTTTTT. Protein: CANNLPHPKMGSLNTGELFF. This sequence joins TRBV15 and TRBJ2-2, with D uncertain. The CDR3 has 20 residues. Germline lookup yields CDR1 LNHNV and CDR2 YYDKDF (reference sequence). V was shortened by 10 bases and J by 1 base, with 31 bases between the two germline ends. Using reference TRBV15 and TRBJ2-2 for the parts outside the CDR3, the full variable domain is DAMVIQNPRYQVTQFGKPVTLSCSQTLNHNVMYWYQQKSSQAPKLLFHYYDKDFNNEADTPDNFQSRRPNTSFCFLDIRSPGLGDTAMYLCANNLPHPKMGSLNTGELFFGEGSRLTVL.

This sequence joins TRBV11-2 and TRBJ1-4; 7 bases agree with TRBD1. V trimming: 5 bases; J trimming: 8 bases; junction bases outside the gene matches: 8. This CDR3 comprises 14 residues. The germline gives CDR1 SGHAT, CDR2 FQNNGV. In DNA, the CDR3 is TGTGCCAGCAGCATTGGGGACAGTGGGGAAAAACTGTTTTTT. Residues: CASSIGDSGEKLFF.

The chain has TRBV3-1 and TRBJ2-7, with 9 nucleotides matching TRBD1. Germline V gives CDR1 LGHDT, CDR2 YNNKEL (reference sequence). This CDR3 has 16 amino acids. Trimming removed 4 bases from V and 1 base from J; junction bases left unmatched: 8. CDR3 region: CASSRDRDGFSYEQYF. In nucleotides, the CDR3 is TGTGCCAGCAGCCGGGACAGGGATGGGTTTTCCTACGAGCAGTACTTC.

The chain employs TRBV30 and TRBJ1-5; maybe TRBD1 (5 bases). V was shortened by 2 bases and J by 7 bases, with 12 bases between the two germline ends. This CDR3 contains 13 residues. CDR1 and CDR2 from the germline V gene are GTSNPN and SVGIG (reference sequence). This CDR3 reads CAWSLDSKQPQHF. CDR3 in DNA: TGTGCCTGGAGTCTCGACAGTAAGCAGCCCCAGCATTTT.

CDR3 protein: CATSDIGGETDTQYF. The CDR3, as DNA: TGTGCCACCAGTGATATTGGGGGAGAAACAGATACGCAGTATTTT. The rearrangement uses TRBV24-1 and TRBJ2-3; D could derive from TRBD1 or TRBD2 (5 bases each). V shed 3 bases and J shed 3 bases, with 12 bases lying between them. CDR1 KGHDR and CDR2 SFDVKD come from the germline V gene. This CDR3 contains 15 residues.

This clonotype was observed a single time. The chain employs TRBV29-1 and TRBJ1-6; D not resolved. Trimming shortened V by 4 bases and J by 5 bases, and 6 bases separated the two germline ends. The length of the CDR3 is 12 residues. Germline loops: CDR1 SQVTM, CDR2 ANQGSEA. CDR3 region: CSVGDDNSPLHF. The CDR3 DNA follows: TGCAGCGTTGGAGACGATAATTCACCCCTCCACTTT.

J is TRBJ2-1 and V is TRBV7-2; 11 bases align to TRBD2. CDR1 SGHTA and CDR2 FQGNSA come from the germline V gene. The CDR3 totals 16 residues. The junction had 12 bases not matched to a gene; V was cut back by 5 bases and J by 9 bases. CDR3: CASSTRLAGYQGEQFF. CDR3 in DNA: TGTGCCAGCAGCACCCGACTAGCGGGGTACCAGGGTGAGCAGTTCTTC.